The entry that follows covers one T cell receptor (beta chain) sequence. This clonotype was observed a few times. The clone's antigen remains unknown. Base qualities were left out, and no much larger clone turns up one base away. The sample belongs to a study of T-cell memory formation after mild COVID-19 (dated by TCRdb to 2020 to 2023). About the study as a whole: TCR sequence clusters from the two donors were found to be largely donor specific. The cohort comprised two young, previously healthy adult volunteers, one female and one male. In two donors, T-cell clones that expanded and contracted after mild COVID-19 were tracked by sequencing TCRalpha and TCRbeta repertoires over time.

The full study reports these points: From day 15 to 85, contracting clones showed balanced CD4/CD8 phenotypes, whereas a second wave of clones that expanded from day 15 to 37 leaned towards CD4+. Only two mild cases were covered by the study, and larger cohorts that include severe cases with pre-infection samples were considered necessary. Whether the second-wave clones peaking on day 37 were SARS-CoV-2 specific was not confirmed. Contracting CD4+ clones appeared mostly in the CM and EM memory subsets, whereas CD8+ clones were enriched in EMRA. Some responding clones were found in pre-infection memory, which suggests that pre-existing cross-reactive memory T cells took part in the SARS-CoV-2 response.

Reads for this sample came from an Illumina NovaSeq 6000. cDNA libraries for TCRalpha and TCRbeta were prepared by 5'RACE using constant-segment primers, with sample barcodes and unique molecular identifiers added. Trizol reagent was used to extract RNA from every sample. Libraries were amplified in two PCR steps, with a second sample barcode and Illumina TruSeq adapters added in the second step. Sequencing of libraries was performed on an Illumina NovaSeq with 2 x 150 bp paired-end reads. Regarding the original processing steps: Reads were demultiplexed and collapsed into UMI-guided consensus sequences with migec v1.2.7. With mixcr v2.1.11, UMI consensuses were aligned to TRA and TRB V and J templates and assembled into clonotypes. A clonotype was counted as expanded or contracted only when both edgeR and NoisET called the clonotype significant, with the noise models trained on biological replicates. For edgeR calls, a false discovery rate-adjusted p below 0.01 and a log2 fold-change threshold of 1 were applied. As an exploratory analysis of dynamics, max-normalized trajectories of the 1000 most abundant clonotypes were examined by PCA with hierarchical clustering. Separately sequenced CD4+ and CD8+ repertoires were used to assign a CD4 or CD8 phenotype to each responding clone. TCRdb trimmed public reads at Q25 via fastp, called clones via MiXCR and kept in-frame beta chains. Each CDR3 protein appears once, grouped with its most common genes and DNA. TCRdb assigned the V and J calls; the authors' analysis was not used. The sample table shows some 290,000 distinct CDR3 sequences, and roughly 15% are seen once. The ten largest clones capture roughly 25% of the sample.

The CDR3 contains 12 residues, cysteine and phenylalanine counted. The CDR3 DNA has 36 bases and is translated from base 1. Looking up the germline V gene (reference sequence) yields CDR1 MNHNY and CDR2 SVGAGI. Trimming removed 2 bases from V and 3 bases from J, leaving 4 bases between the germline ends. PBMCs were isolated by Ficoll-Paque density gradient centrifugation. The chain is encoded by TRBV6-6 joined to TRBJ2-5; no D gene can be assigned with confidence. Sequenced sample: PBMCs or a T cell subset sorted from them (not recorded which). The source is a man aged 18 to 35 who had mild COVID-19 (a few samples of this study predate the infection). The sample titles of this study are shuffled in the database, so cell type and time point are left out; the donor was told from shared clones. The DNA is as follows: TGTGCCAGCAGTTACGGGGAAGAGACCCAGTACTTC. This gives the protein CASSYGEETQYF.